Listed below are T cell receptor beta chains from one sample, sequenced in a study of control samples from healthy donors and cancer patients. Sequencing used immunoSEQ multiplex PCR; TCRdb keeps in-frame clones, though not all of them. The sample includes 95,000 to 150,000 clones, roughly 88% of them seen just once. Sequenced material: blood. These receptors came from a man aged 40-50 years in good health. Each CDR3 is given with its conserved first and last residue. D genes are given only for firm matches. Clone size is not always given. Where it is, it says once, few, many or a class for expanded clones.

TRBJ1-2	few	TRBV12-3/TRBV12-4	-	TGTGCCAGCTCCGACATTGGGGGCGGCTACACCTTC	CASSDIGGGYTF
TRBJ2-1	-	TRBV7-9	TRBD1	TGTGCCAGCAGCTTAGGACAGGGGGCCACCTACAATGAGCAGTTCTTC	CASSLGQGATYNEQFF
TRBJ1-4	-	TRBV12-3/TRBV12-4	-	TGTGCCAGCAGTCCCCGAAATGAAAAACTGTTTTTT	CASSPRNEKLFF
TRBJ2-5	-	TRBV11-3	-	TGTGCCAGCAGCTCTGGGGGGGGGCGGATCTCGGAGACCCAGTACTTC	CASSSGGGRISETQYF
TRBJ1-3	-	TRBV6-6	-	TGTGCCAGCAGTCCTTACGCCGGGGTCAGGAGCTCTGGAAACACCATATATTTT	CASSPYAGVRSSGNTIYF
TRBJ2-6	-	TRBV7-9	-	TGTGCCAGCAGCCAGCGAGGGAAGAGCTCTGGGGCCAACGTCCTGACTTTC	CASSQRGKSSGANVLTF
TRBJ2-3	-	TRBV25-1	TRBD1	TGTGCCAGCAGTCCCCTCCCGGACAGGGGGAATACAGATACGCAGTATTTT	CASSPLPDRGNTDTQYF
TRBJ1-6	-	TRBV5-8	-	TGTGCCAGCAGCATCGGACAGAGGGATAATTCACCCCTCCACTTT	CASSIGQRDNSPLHF
TRBJ2-7	once	TRBV19	-	TGTGCCAGTAGTATGGGAGCCTACGAGCAGTACTTC	CASSMGAYEQYF
TRBJ1-1	once	TRBV5-1	TRBD1	TGCGCCAGCAGCGGGCAGGGGGCGCGAGGAGAAGCTTTCTTT	CASSGQGARGEAFF
TRBJ1-1	-	TRBV10-1	-	TGCGCCAGCAGGGCGAACATGAACACTGAAGCTTTCTTT	CASRANMNTEAFF
TRBJ1-4	-	TRBV27	-	TGTGCCAGCAGTTTGGTGGGGGGTGAAAAACTGTTTTTT	CASSLVGGEKLFF
TRBJ2-7	once	TRBV9	TRBD2	TGTGCCAGCAGCGTAGGGGGAGGGTCTCTAACCTACGAGCAGTACTTC	CASSVGGGSLTYEQYF
TRBJ2-2	once	TRBV14	-	TGTGCCAGCAGCCCGCGGGACCGGGGAAGGCTGTTTTTT	CASSPRDRGRLFF
TRBJ2-7	-	TRBV27	-	TGTGCCAGCAGTCCCCGGACGAGCTCCTACGAGCAGTACTTC	CASSPRTSSYEQYF
TRBJ1-1	-	TRBV24-1	-	TGTGCCACCAGTGATCCACAGGTTCGGGAGGCTTTCTTT	CATSDPQVREAFF
TRBJ1-5	-	TRBV12-3/TRBV12-4	-	TGTGCCAGCAGTCCTGACCTTAATCAGCCCCAGCATTTT	CASSPDLNQPQHF
TRBJ2-1	-	TRBV30	-	TGTGCCTGGAGTGGGGTCGGAGTAAAGGATGAGCAGTTCTTC	CAWSGVGVKDEQFF
TRBJ1-5	-	TRBV5-1	-	TGCGCCAGCAGCTCAGGACAAACGGGCAATCAGCCCCAGCATTTT	CASSSGQTGNQPQHF
TRBJ1-1	-	TRBV7-7	-	TGTGCCAGCCGAGGTGGTTCTGAAGCTTTCTTT	CASRGGSEAFF
TRBJ1-1	-	TRBV19	TRBD1	TGTGCCAGTAGATACGACAGGGGCGGGACTGAAGCTTTCTTT	CASRYDRGGTEAFF
TRBJ1-1	few	TRBV27	-	TGTGCCAGCCGATGGACCGGGAGCAACACTGAAGCTTTCTTT	CASRWTGSNTEAFF
TRBJ1-5	once	TRBV19	-	TGTGCCAGTAGACCAGGGGTGAGCAATCAGCCCCAGCATTTT	CASRPGVSNQPQHF
TRBJ1-2	once	TRBV28	-	TGTGCCAGCAGTTTACGGGGCTATGGCTACACCTTC	CASSLRGYGYTF
TRBJ2-7	-	TRBV5-5	-	TGTGCCAGCAGCTTGGCCGTTATATATGGGAGCGAGCAGTACTTC	CASSLAVIYGSEQYF
TRBJ2-1	-	TRBV7-2	TRBD2	TGTGCCAGCAGCTTAGGAGGACTAGCGGGGGGTTACAATGAGCAGTTCTTC	CASSLGGLAGGYNEQFF
TRBJ2-7	-	TRBV6-5	-	TGTGCCAGCAGTTACCTGGGGGGCTCCTACGAGCAGTACTTC	CASSYLGGSYEQYF